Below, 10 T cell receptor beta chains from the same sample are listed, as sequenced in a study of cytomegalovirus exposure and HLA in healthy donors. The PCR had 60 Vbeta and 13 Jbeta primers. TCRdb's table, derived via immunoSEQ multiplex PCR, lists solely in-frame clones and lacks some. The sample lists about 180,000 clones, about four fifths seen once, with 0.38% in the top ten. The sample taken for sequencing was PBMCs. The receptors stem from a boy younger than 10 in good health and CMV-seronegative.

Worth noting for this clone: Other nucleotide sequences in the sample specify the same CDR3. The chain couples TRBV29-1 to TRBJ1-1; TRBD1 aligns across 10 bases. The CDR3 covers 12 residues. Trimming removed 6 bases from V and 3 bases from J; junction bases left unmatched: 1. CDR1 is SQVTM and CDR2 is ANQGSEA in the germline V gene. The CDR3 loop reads CSVGTGDTEAFF. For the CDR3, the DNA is TGCAGCGTCGGGACAGGGGACACTGAAGCTTTCTTT.

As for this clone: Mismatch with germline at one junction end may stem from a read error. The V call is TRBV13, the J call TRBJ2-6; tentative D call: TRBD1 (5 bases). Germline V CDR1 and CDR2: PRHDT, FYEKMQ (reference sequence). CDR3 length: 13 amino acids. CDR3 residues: CASGMSGADVLTF. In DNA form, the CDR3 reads TGTGCCAGCGGGATGTCTGGGGCCGACGTCCTGACTTTC.

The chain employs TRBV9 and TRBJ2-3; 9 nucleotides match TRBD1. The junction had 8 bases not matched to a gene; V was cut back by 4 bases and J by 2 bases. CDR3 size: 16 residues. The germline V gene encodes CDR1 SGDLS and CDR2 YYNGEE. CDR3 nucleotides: TGTGCCAGCAGCCCGGGGACAGGGTCCTTCACAGATACGCAGTATTTT. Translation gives CASSPGTGSFTDTQYF.

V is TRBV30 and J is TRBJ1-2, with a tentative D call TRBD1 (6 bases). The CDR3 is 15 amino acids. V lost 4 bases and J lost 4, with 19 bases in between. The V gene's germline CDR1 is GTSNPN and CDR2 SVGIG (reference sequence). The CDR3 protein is CAWNPTGPPLYGYTF. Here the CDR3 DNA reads TGTGCCTGGAACCCCACAGGGCCTCCCCTCTATGGCTACACCTTC.

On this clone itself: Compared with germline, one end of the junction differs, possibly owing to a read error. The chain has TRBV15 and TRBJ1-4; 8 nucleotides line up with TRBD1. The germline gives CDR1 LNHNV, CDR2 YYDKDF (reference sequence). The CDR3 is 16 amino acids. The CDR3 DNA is TGTGCCACCAGCAGATGGGGACAGGCTCTATATGAAATACTGTTTTTT. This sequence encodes CATSRWGQALYEILFF.

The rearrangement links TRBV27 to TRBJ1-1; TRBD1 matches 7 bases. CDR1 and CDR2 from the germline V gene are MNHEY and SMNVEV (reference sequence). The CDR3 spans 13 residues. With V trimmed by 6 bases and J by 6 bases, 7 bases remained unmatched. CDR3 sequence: CASSFYRGSEAFF. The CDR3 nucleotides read TGTGCCAGCAGCTTTTACAGGGGATCTGAAGCTTTCTTT.

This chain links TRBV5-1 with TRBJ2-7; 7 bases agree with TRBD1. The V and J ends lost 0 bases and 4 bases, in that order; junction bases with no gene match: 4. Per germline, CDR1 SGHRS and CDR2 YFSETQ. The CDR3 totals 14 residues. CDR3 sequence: CASSLDRGVYEQYF. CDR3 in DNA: TGCGCCAGCAGCTTGGACAGGGGTGTATACGAGCAGTACTTC.

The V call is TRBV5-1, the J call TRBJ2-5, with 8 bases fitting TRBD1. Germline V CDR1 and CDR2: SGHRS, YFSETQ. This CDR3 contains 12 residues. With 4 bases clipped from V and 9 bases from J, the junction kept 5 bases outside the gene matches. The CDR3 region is CASSQDREAQYF. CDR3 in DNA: TGCGCCAGCAGCCAGGACAGGGAGGCCCAGTACTTC.

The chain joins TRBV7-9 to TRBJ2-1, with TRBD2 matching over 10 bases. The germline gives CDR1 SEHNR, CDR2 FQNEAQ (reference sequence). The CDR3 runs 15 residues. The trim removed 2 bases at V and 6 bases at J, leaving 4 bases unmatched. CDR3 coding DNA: TGTGCCAGCAGCTTAAGCGGGAGGGGGACCAATGAGCAGTTCTTC. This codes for CASSLSGRGTNEQFF.

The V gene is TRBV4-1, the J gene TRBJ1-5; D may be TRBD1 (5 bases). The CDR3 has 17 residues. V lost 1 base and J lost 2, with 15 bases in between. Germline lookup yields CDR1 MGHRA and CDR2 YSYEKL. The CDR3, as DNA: TGCGCCAGCAGCCAAGGGATCCAGGGCAGGCGCAATCAGCCCCAGCATTTT. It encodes CASSQGIQGRRNQPQHF.